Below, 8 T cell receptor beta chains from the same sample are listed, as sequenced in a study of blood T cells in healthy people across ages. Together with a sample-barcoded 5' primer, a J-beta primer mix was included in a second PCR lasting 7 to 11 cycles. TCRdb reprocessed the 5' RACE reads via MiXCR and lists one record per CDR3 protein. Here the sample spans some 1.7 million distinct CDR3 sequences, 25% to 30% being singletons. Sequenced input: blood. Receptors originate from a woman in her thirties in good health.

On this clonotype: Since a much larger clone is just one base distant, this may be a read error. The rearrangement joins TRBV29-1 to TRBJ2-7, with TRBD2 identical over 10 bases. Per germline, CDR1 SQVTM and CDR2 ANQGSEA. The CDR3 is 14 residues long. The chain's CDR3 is CGVAGLAGVHEQYF. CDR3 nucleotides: TGCGGCGTTGCTGGGCTAGCGGGAGTTCACGAGCAGTACTTC.

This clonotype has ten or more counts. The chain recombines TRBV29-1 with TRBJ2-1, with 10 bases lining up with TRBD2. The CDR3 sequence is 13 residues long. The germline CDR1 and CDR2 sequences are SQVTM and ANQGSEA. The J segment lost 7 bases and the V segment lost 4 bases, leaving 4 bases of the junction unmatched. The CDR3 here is CSVATSGANEQFF. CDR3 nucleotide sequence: TGCAGCGTTGCAACTAGCGGGGCGAATGAGCAGTTCTTC.

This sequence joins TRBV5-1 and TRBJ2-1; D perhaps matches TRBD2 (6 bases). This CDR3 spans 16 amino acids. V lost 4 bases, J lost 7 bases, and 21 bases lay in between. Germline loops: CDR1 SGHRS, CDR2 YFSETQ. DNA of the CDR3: TGCGCCAGCAGCCTAACCACGGGGCCTCGGGGGAATGAGCAGTTCTTC. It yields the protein CASSLTTGPRGNEQFF.

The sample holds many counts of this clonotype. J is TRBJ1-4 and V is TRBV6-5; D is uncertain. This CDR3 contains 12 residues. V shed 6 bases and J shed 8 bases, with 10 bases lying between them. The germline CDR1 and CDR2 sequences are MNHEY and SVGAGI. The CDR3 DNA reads TGTGCCAGCAGAAACCTCGCAGAAAAACTGTTTTTT. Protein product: CASRNLAEKLFF.

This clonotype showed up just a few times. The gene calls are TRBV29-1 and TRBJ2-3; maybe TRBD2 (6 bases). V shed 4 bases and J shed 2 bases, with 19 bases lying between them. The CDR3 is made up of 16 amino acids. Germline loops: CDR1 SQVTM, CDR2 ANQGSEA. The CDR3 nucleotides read TGCAGCGTTGTGTCCCTGGCGGGGAAAAACACAGATACGCAGTATTTT. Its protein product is CSVVSLAGKNTDTQYF.

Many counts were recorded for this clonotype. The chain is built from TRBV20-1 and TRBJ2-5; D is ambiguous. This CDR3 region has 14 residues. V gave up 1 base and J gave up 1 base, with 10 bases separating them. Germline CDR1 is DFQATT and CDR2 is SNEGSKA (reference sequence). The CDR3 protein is CSARAYRLQETQYF. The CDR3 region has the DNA TGCAGTGCTAGAGCATATAGGCTCCAAGAGACCCAGTACTTC.

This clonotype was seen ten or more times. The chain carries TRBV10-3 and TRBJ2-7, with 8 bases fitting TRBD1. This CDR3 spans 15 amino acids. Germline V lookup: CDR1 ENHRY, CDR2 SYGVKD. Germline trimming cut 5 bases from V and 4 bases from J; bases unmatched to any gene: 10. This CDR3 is CAISRVGQGKYEQYF. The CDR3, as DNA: TGTGCCATCAGTAGGGTCGGACAGGGTAAATACGAGCAGTACTTC.

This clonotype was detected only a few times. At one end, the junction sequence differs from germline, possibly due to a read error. The CDR3 DNA reads as TGCAGTGCTCGGGACGGAACTAATGAAAAACGGTTTTTT. Translating it yields CSARDGTNEKRFF. The V and J genes are TRBV20-1 and TRBJ1-4; D possibly corresponds to TRBD1 (5 bases). The CDR3 sequence is 13 residues long. The germline V gene has CDR1 DFQATT and CDR2 SNEGSKA (reference sequence).